This TCR beta chain is drawn from a study of shared clonotypes between healthy human individuals. The overall study: Each donor had three CD4 naive, three CD4 memory, two CD8 naive and one CD8 memory plate. Study observations and caveats: Across subsets, estimated richness was generally greater for naive than for memory populations.

Germline CDR1 MNHEY, CDR2 SMNVEV (reference sequence). The CDR3 consists of 12 residues. The ends were cut back, 6 bases at V and 7 bases at J, with 12 bases in the middle. The donors, healthy adults who were HIV-negative, had experienced no recent acute infections or vaccinations. This clone was counted between two and nine times. Its target is not known. This table comes from immunoSEQ multiplex PCR, and its TCRdb copy is limited to in-frame clones, with some not included. The sample shows hundreds of thousands of clones, about nine tenths of them seen only once. This clonotype was sampled from a man between 18 and 29 years old in good health. The sequenced sample was memory CD8+ T cells sorted from blood. Subset of the sample: CD45RO+ cells pooled with CCR7-negative TemRA cells. The chain couples TRBV27 to TRBJ2-5, with no clear D. This CDR3 reads CASSEIPGTQYF. For the CDR3, the DNA is TGTGCCAGCAGCGAGATTCCGGGGACCCAGTACTTC.